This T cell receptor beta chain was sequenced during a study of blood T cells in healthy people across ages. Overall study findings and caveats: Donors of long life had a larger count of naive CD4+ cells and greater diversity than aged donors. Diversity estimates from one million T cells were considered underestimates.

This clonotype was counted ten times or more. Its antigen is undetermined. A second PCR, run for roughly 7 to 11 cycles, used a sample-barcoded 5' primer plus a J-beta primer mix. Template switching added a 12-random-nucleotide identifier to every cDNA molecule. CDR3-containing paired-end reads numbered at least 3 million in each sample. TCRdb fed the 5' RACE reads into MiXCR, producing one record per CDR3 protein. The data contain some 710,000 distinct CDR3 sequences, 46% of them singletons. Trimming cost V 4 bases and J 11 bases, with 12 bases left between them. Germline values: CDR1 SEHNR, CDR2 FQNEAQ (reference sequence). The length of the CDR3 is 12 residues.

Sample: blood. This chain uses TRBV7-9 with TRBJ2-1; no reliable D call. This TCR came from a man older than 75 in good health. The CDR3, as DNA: TGTGCCAGCAGCTGGTTTCGTGATAAGCAGTTCTTC. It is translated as CASSWFRDKQFF.